This T cell receptor (beta chain) was retrieved from a study of breast tumors, draining lymph nodes, adjacent tissues. One entry per CDR3 protein, called by TCRdb with MiXCR from the multiplex PCR reads. Of 200,000 to 300,000 distinct CDR3 sequences in the sample, roughly 30% are singletons; the top ten hold about 1.2%. Samples came from axillary lymph nodes draining the breast cancer. With 3 bases clipped from V and 7 bases from J, the junction kept 6 bases outside the gene matches. The CDR3 is 14 amino acids. Germline CDR1 SGHVS, CDR2 FNYEAQ. The sample comprised axillary lymph node tissue. This sequence joins TRBV7-6 and TRBJ2-1; 7 bases agree with TRBD2. This TCR was recovered from a female donor with breast cancer. Some clones in this sample may be carry-over from other donors' samples. The CDR3 DNA follows: TGTGCCAGCAGCTTGGGCGGGAGAAAAAATGAGCAGTTCTTC. Translating it yields CASSLGGRKNEQFF.